Below are 3 T cell receptor beta chains sequenced from a single sample in a study of blood T cell repertoires in COVID-19. Assay: immunoSEQ multiplex PCR; the TCRdb copy retains only in-frame clones and omits some. This sample carries fewer than 60,000 clones, 82% of them seen once, and the ten largest clones take approximately 10%. Specimen: peripheral blood. Receptors were obtained from a man of 80 years or more with COVID-19, enrolled during active disease.

CDR3 in amino acids: CASSFGAQETQYF. CDR3 bases: TGCGCCAGCAGCTTTGGGGCGCAAGAGACCCAGTACTTC. The chain recombines TRBV5-1 with TRBJ2-5, with TRBD1 as a possible D gene (5 bases). The CDR3 is made up of 13 amino acids. The germline V and J ends were trimmed by 2 bases and 2 bases, with 7 bases remaining between them. Looked up from germline, CDR1 is SGHRS and CDR2 is YFSETQ.

The V gene is TRBV15, the J gene TRBJ1-6; D is unresolved. This CDR3 comprises 13 residues. CDR1 LNHNV and CDR2 YYDKDF come from the germline V gene (reference sequence). Deletions cut 1 base from V and 9 bases from J, with 7 bases between. This chain's CDR3 is CATSRVTGSPLHF. CDR3 sequence (DNA): TGTGCCACCAGCAGAGTAACTGGTTCACCCCTCCACTTT.

This chain uses TRBV6-2 or TRBV6-3 with TRBJ1-1, with 9 nucleotides matching TRBD1. The CDR3 sequence is 15 residues long. V lost 5 bases and J lost 5; bases outside the gene matches: 9. Per the germline V gene, CDR1 is MNHEY and CDR2 is SVGEGT. The DNA of the CDR3 is TGTGCCAGCAGTAAGGGGGGACAGGGAGAGACTGAAGCTTTCTTT. Amino acid sequence: CASSKGGQGETEAFF.